The source of this T cell receptor (beta chain) is a study (dated by TCRdb to 2015 to 2017). Background for the entire study: Whether tumor-infiltrating Tregs in breast cancer are recruited from blood Tregs or converted in situ from other CD4+ T cell subsets was tested.

CD4+CD25+CD127-/low cells were isolated as Tregs. Tregs, naive and memory CD4+ T cells from tumor, blood and ipsilateral draining lymph nodes of about 5 breast cancer patients underwent full-length TCR alpha and beta sequencing. Ficoll density gradient centrifugation was used to isolate mononuclear cells from either lymph nodes or 50 ml of peripheral blood. FACS confirmed that the sorted cell populations were more than 90% pure. With regard to this clonotype: What antigen it recognizes has not been identified. No quality values exist for individual bases; no much larger clone is one base distant.

Compared with germline, V lacks 3 bases and J lacks 6 bases; bases without a gene match: 6. The CDR3 has 13 amino acids, counting the end cysteine and phenylalanine. Only the CDR3 portion is preserved as DNA: 39 bases, with reading frame beginning at the first base. Per the germline V gene (reference sequence), GTSNPN is the CDR1 and SVGIG is the CDR2. Full-length TCR variable regions were amplified by 5' RACE PCR with constant-region reverse primers, followed by semi-nested PCR with Nested Universal Primer A. Using the ReliaPrep RNA Cell Miniprep System, total RNA was extracted, and the SMARTer RACE 5'/3' Kit was then used to reverse transcribe the RNA into 5'RACE-ready cDNA. An Illumina MiSeq was used to sequence the full-length TCR alpha and beta libraries, which had been barcoded with multiplex adaptors. On the study's bioinformatics: Sequencing data were pooled across the five patients for each of nine subset-tissue groups and compared by unsupervised clustering of TCR gene usage. Repertoire similarity was calculated with the Morisita-Horn index, weighting shared sequences by their contribution to each repertoire. Starting from the raw public reads, TCRdb applied fastp trimming at Q25, assembled clones with MiXCR and retained in-frame beta chains. CDR3 protein sequences are deduplicated, and each keeps its most common genes and DNA. Here the V and J calls rest on TCRdb's processing, not on the authors' analysis. The sample yields 4,500 to 6,000 distinct CDR3 sequences; approximately 72% were counted once. About 4% of the sample lies in the top ten.

The full study reports these points: In terms of TCR gene usage, tumor memory CD4+ T cells clustered together with blood and lymph node memory CD4+ cells, as well as with lymph node naive CD4+ cells. Tumor-infiltrating Treg TCR alpha and beta sequences overlapped most with tumor naive CD4+ T cells, then with blood naive CD4+ T cells. Rather than covering whole repertoires, validation in the larger cohort was restricted to a single TCR beta V-J rearrangement.

Sequenced: Tregs sorted from blood. The receptor was derived from a female donor with breast cancer. The V and J segments used are TRBV30 and TRBJ1-2; the junction holds 8 bases that match TRBD1. The CDR3 corresponds to CAWSHGQGDGYTF. At the DNA level, the sequence is TGTGCCTGGAGCCACGGACAGGGAGATGGCTACACCTTC.